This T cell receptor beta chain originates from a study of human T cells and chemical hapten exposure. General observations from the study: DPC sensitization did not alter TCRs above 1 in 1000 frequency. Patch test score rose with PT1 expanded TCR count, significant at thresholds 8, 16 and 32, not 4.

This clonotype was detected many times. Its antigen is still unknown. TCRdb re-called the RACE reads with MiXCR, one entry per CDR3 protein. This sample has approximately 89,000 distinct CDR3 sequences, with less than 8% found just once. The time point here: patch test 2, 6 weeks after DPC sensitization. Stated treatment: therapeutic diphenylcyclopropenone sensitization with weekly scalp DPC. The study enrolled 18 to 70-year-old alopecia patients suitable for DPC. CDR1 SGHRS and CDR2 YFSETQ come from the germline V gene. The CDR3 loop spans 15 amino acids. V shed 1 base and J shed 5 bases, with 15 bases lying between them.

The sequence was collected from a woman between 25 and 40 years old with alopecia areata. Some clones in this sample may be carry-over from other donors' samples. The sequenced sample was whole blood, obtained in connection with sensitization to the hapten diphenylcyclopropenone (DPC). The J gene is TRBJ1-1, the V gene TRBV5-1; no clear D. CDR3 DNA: TGCGCCAGCAGCTTGTTGACGTTGACGAGAACTGAAGCTTTCTTT. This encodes CASSLLTLTRTEAFF.